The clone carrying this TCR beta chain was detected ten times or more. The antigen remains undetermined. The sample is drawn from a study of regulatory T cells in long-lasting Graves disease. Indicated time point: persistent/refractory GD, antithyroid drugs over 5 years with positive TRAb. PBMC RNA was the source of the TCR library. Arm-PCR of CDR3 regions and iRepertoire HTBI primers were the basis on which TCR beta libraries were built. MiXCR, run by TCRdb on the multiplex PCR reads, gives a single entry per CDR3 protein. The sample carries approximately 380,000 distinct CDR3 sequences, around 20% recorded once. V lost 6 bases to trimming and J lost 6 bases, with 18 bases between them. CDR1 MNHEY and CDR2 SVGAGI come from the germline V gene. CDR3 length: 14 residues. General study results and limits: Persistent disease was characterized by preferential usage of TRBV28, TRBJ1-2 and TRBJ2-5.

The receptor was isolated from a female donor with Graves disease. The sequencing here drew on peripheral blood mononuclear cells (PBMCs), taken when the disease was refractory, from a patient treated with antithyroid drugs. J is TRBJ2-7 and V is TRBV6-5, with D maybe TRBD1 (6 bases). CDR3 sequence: CASSYDLGAGEQYF. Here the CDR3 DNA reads TGTGCCAGCAGCTACGATTTGGGGGCGGGCGAGCAGTACTTC.